Listed here are 28 T cell receptor beta chains from one sample, sequenced in a study of T-cell reconstitution after alpha-beta-depleted transplantation in children. The authors prepared the TCRbeta library with unique molecular identifiers. TCRdb itself ran the PCR reads through MiXCR, one entry per CDR3 protein. In the table there are under 400,000 distinct CDR3 sequences, 23% of which are singletons. The sequenced sample was PBMCs, mostly from graft donor cells, obtained 180 days after TCRalphabeta/CD19-depleted stem cell transplant. The receptors stem from a male patient younger than 18 who had a stem cell transplant for acute lymphoblastic leukemia, so the T cells may come from the graft donor.

The sample holds one count of this clonotype. The V call is TRBV20-1, the J call TRBJ2-1; no clear D gene. Germline CDR1 DFQATT, CDR2 SNEGSKA (reference sequence). Trimming pared 1 base from V and 7 bases from J, leaving 11 bases between. The CDR3 has 13 residues. The CDR3 DNA reads as TGCAGTGCTAGAGCGGGTCTGGGGAATGAGCAGTTCTTC. Amino acid sequence: CSARAGLGNEQFF.

The V gene is TRBV5-8, the J gene TRBJ2-5, with D possibly being TRBD2 (6 bases). Germline loops: CDR1 SGHTS, CDR2 YDEGEE. The V gene lost 5 bases and the J gene lost 3 bases, with 11 bases spanning the gap. The CDR3 sequence is 13 residues long. This chain's CDR3 is CASRRREEETQYF. DNA of the CDR3: TGTGCCAGCAGGAGGAGGGAGGAAGAGACCCAGTACTTC.

This clonotype was seen a few times. The chain joins TRBV5-1 to TRBJ2-1, with TRBD2 matching 8 bases. This CDR3 is built from 15 residues. Trimming at V came to 3 bases and at J to 4 bases, leaving 6 bases not matched to a gene. The germline CDR1 and CDR2 sequences are SGHRS and YFSETQ. The CDR3 region is CASSSPGGGYNEQFF. The CDR3 coding sequence is TGCGCCAGCAGCTCGCCCGGGGGGGGATACAATGAGCAGTTCTTC.

The chain couples TRBV28 to TRBJ1-2; 7 bases match TRBD1. The V and J ends lost 7 bases and 3 bases, in that order; junction bases with no gene match: 8. The CDR3 totals 14 residues. Germline CDR1 reads MDHEN; CDR2 reads SYDVKM. DNA for the CDR3: TGTGCCAGCACCCAAGGGGACAGTTACTATGGCTACACCTTC. This gives the protein CASTQGDSYYGYTF.

This sequence joins TRBV7-3 and TRBJ2-1; TRBD2 agrees at 7 bases. After removal of 1 base from V and 3 bases from J, the junction contained 3 bases not matched to a gene. Germline CDR1 SGHTA, CDR2 FQGTGA. This CDR3 region has 15 residues. The CDR3 protein is CASSLSRTSYNEQFF. The CDR3 nucleotides are TGTGCCAGCAGCTTAAGCCGGACTAGCTACAATGAGCAGTTCTTC.

The chain joins TRBV7-2 to TRBJ1-6; D is perhaps TRBD1 (5 bases). Per germline, CDR1 SGHTA and CDR2 FQGNSA. CDR3 length equals 16 residues. V was shortened by 8 bases and J by 4 bases, with 18 bases between the two germline ends. The CDR3 reads CASSLAAQAYNSPLHF. The CDR3 nucleotides are TGTGCCAGCTCCTTAGCGGCACAGGCGTATAATTCACCCCTCCACTTT.

The table lists this clonotype with a few counts. The chain employs TRBV7-6 and TRBJ2-1; 9 bases are a match to TRBD2. The CDR3 length is 17 residues. Germline CDR1 is SGHVS and CDR2 is FNYEAQ. Losses at the gene ends were 4 bases for V and 4 bases for J; bases not matched to a gene: 11. CDR3 sequence reads: CASSSFTGTSYYNEQFF. CDR3 nucleotide sequence: TGTGCCAGCAGCTCCTTCACCGGGACTAGCTATTACAATGAGCAGTTCTTC.

A few counts support this clonotype. For the CDR3, the DNA is TGCGCCAGCGGCGGGACAGGGGGTCTCTACACGGATGAGCAGTTCTTC. As protein: CASGGTGGLYTDEQFF. This chain uses TRBV10-2 with TRBJ2-1, with 11 bases fitting TRBD1. V lost 8 bases and J lost 8; bases outside the gene matches: 14. Germline CDR1 reads WSHSY; CDR2 reads SAAADI. The CDR3 runs 16 residues.

This sequence joins TRBV7-3 and TRBJ2-2; 9 bases agree with TRBD2. The CDR3 consists of 17 residues. Germline CDR1 and CDR2: SGHTA and FQGTGA. V gave up 0 bases and J gave up 3 bases; unmatched junction bases: 5. The CDR3 reads CASSLTRTSVYTGELFF. In nucleotides, the CDR3 is TGTGCCAGCAGCTTAACCCGGACTAGCGTCTACACCGGGGAGCTGTTTTTT.

This chain connects TRBV20-1 to TRBJ2-6; TRBD2 matches 7 bases. The CDR3 spans 17 residues. The germline V gene encodes CDR1 DFQATT and CDR2 SNEGSKA (reference sequence). Trimming removed 1 base from V and 0 bases from J; junction bases left unmatched: 6. DNA for the CDR3: TGCAGTGCTAGAGGGGGGGGATTATTCTCTGGGGCCAACGTCCTGACTTTC. Amino acid sequence: CSARGGGLFSGANVLTF.

The J gene is TRBJ2-2, the V gene TRBV6-1, with 8 bases fitting TRBD1. CDR1 is MNHNS, CDR2 SASEGT, per germline. CDR3 length: 15 amino acids. Losses at the gene ends were 5 bases for V and 7 bases for J; bases not matched to a gene: 9. The CDR3 DNA is TGTGCCAGCAGTACCGGACAGGGTTCGAGCGGGGAGCTGTTTTTT. The encoded protein is CASSTGQGSSGELFF.

This clonotype turned up a few times. This chain uses TRBV7-9 with TRBJ1-3; D not certain. From germline, CDR1 is SEHNR and CDR2 FQNEAQ (reference sequence). V was shortened by 1 base and J by 4 bases, with 2 bases between the two germline ends. The CDR3 consists of 12 residues. The CDR3 coding sequence is TGTGCCAGCAGCTTAGGCGGAAACACCATATATTTT. It encodes CASSLGGNTIYF.

The CDR3 region is CASSFTGSGAEAFF. In DNA form, the CDR3 reads TGTGCCAGCAGTTTTACAGGGAGCGGCGCTGAAGCTTTCTTT. The J gene is TRBJ1-1, the V gene TRBV13, with D possibly matching TRBD1 (6 bases). The length of the CDR3 is 14 residues. The V and J ends lost 6 bases and 6 bases respectively, with 17 bases between them. Germline CDR1 is PRHDT and CDR2 is FYEKMQ (reference sequence).

The rearrangement links TRBV6-2 or TRBV6-3 to TRBJ2-2; TRBD1 agrees at 9 bases. The CDR3 runs to 16 residues. The germline gives CDR1 MNHEY, CDR2 SVGEGT. The ends lost 2 bases at V and 6 bases at J; junction bases unmatched: 7. The CDR3 DNA reads TGTGCCAGCAGTTACGGACGGGACAGGGTCGCCGGGGAGCTGTTTTTT. It yields the protein CASSYGRDRVAGELFF.

The V and J genes are TRBV5-1 and TRBJ2-7; the D is unclear. This CDR3 spans 12 amino acids. Trimming removed 4 bases at V and 3 bases at J, with 8 bases between. CDR1 and CDR2 (germline): SGHRS, YFSETQ. The CDR3 is CASSIDNYEQYF. DNA for the CDR3: TGCGCCAGCAGCATCGACAACTACGAGCAGTACTTC.

This clonotype showed up just a few times. The chain joins TRBV7-2 to TRBJ2-7; D unclear. V was shortened by 6 bases and J by 1 base, with 22 bases between the two germline ends. The CDR3 spans 17 residues. Germline V gene sequence: CDR1 SGHTA, CDR2 FQGNSA. The CDR3 DNA sequence: TGTGCCAGCAGTCGCTTCGTTCCGTCTACCGCTTCCTACGAGCAGTACTTC. It yields the protein CASSRFVPSTASYEQYF.

This clonotype was seen more than once but under ten times. The J gene is TRBJ1-1, the V gene TRBV29-1, with a weak D call TRBD1 (6 bases). V shed 8 bases and J shed 6 bases, with 16 bases lying between them. This CDR3 contains 12 residues. Per germline, CDR1 SQVTM and CDR2 ANQGSEA. CDR3 in DNA: TGCAGCTTTTCGTACAGGGCAGCTGAAGCTTTCTTT. Its translation: CSFSYRAAEAFF.

CDR3 DNA: TGCGCCAGCAGCTTGGAGGGGGCTTTCCTCCACTTT. Residues: CASSLEGAFLHF. The V and J genes are TRBV5-1 and TRBJ1-6, with TRBD1 matching over 7 bases. The junction had 3 bases not matched to a gene; V was cut back by 0 bases and J by 15 bases. Germline V gene data show CDR1 as SGHRS and CDR2 as YFSETQ. This CDR3 comprises 12 residues.

This clonotype was seen more than once but under ten times. V is TRBV23-1 and J is TRBJ2-7; 8 nucleotides line up with TRBD2. TRBV23-1 is an ORF; its function is uncertain. Trimming removed 2 bases from V and 1 base from J; junction bases left unmatched: 28. The CDR3 totals 23 residues. CDR3 DNA: TGCGCCAGCAGTCAACTTTTGCGGGGGCTCAGGTTCCTTAGCGGGAACCCATCCTACGAGCAGTACTTC. Amino acid sequence: CASSQLLRGLRFLSGNPSYEQYF.

The J gene is TRBJ2-4, the V gene TRBV12-3 or TRBV12-4, with D perhaps matching TRBD1 or TRBD2 (5 bases each). This CDR3 region has 14 residues. The V end lost 6 bases, the J end lost 8 bases, and 17 bases lay between the germline ends. CDR3 DNA: TGTGCCAGCAGGAAAGAGGGGAGAATAGACATTCAGTACTTC. It encodes CASRKEGRIDIQYF.

The sample holds a few counts of this clonotype. For the CDR3, the DNA is TGTGCCAGCAGCCCCCGACTAGCCCCCACAGATACGCAGTATTTT. This encodes CASSPRLAPTDTQYF. The chain recombines TRBV14 with TRBJ2-3; TRBD2 agrees at 7 bases. Unmatched junction bases numbered 6, after V lost 4 bases and J lost 2 bases. From germline, CDR1 is SGHDN and CDR2 FVKESK. CDR3 length equals 15 residues.

This CDR3 reads CASSQESLVSGPRGQPQHF. In DNA form, the CDR3 reads TGCGCCAGCAGCCAAGAGTCTCTTGTTTCAGGGCCAAGGGGTCAGCCCCAGCATTTT. This chain joins TRBV4-1 and TRBJ1-5; tentatively, D is TRBD1 (5 bases). There are 19 residues in the CDR3. Trimming left V 0 bases short and J 6 bases short, with 24 bases between. In germline, CDR1 is MGHRA, CDR2 YSYEKL.

The J gene is TRBJ1-4, the V gene TRBV18; 7 bases are a match to TRBD1. CDR3 length: 15 residues. CDR1 and CDR2 (germline): KGHSH, LQKENI. The ends lost 2 bases at V and 3 bases at J; junction bases unmatched: 3. DNA for the CDR3: TGTGCCAGCTCACCAAAGGGGGCTTCTAATGAAAAACTGTTTTTT. As protein: CASSPKGASNEKLFF.

The gene calls are TRBV5-1 and TRBJ2-6, with D perhaps TRBD1 or TRBD2 (5 bases each). The V and J ends lost 4 bases and 0 bases respectively, with 20 bases between them. CDR3 size: 19 residues. CDR1 and CDR2 from the germline V gene are SGHRS and YFSETQ. CDR3 protein: CASSLPWGGPSSGANVLTF. The CDR3, as DNA: TGCGCCAGCAGCCTACCGTGGGGCGGGCCGAGCTCTGGGGCCAACGTCCTGACTTTC.

The rearrangement links TRBV7-9 to TRBJ1-3; D remains ambiguous. The V end was cut by 8 bases, the J end by 7 bases, with 18 bases between. CDR3 size: 14 residues. The germline CDR1 and CDR2 sequences are SEHNR and FQNEAQ (reference sequence). CDR3 nucleotide sequence: TGTGCCAGCGGCGACGCAGCTGGGGTGAACACCATATATTTT. It translates to CASGDAAGVNTIYF.

The rearrangement uses TRBV7-3 and TRBJ2-5; TRBD2 agrees at 16 bases. The CDR3 length is 20 residues. Germline loops: CDR1 SGHTA, CDR2 FQGTGA. Trimming removed 1 base from V and 5 bases from J; junction bases left unmatched: 13. CDR3 sequence reads: CASSLSPAGTSGRAGETQYF. The CDR3 region has the DNA TGTGCCAGCAGCTTAAGTCCCGCCGGGACTAGCGGGAGGGCCGGGGAGACCCAGTACTTC.

The sample holds many counts of this clonotype. The V gene is TRBV10-3, the J gene TRBJ2-1; 16 bases match TRBD2. Trimming cost V 3 bases and J 3 bases; bases outside gene matches: 8. The V gene's germline CDR1 is ENHRY and CDR2 SYGVKD. The CDR3 totals 19 residues. The CDR3 sequence: CAISEPGLAGGALYNEQFF. The CDR3 region has the DNA TGTGCCATCAGTGAACCGGGACTAGCGGGAGGGGCCCTCTACAATGAGCAGTTCTTC.

This clonotype has more than one count but fewer than ten. The V and J genes are TRBV18 and TRBJ2-1; D remains ambiguous. This CDR3 spans 13 amino acids. From germline, CDR1 is KGHSH and CDR2 LQKENI. V dropped 6 bases and J dropped 7 bases, with 13 bases sitting between them. CDR3 region: CASSGNVGNEQFF. The CDR3 coding sequence is TGTGCCAGCTCCGGAAACGTGGGGAATGAGCAGTTCTTC.